This T cell receptor (beta chain) derives from a study of identical twins. As regards this clonotype: Its antigen is not known.

Study findings and constraints: Diverse VJ usage suggested most zero-insertion clonotypes were not invariant T cells. In drawing conclusions, the study used cross-sectional statistical analysis and did not follow the same donors.

TCRdb re-derived calls from the 5' RACE reads in MiXCR, one entry per CDR3 protein. The data hold under 1 million distinct CDR3 sequences, with 10% to 15% observed a single time. Germline V gene data show CDR1 as LNHDA and CDR2 as SQIVND (reference sequence). Deletions cut 9 bases from V and 3 bases from J, with 17 bases between. This CDR3 region has 14 residues. A further study also used this sample, focusing on yellow fever vaccine responses in identical twins.

The sequencing sample was made of PBMCs. This TCR was sampled from a woman aged 18-35 years in good health. V and J are TRBV19 and TRBJ2-5; either TRBD1 or TRBD2 may supply D (5 bases each). The CDR3 DNA follows: TGTGCCAGCCGAAAGGGACGGACAAAAGAGACCCAGTACTTC. Its protein is CASRKGRTKETQYF.